The present T cell receptor (beta chain) was sequenced within a study of cytomegalovirus exposure and HLA in healthy donors. Findings and limits, study-wide: Cytomegalovirus-associated status was assigned to approximately 160 TCR beta chains. Sequencing depth roughly uniform across donors was assumed in presence/absence analyses.

This PCR relied on a set of 60 Vbeta primers and 13 Jbeta primers. TCRdb's table, derived via immunoSEQ multiplex PCR, lists solely in-frame clones and lacks some. The data hold about 190,000 clones, with over 75% observed a single time. As regards this clone: Antigen: not known.

V lost 5 bases, J lost 2 bases, and 7 bases stayed unmatched. CDR1 is SGHTA, CDR2 FQGNSA, per germline. The CDR3 is made up of 15 amino acids. The sequence was obtained from a woman aged 45 to 65 in good health and CMV-seropositive. The sequenced sample was PBMCs. The rearrangement joins TRBV7-2 to TRBJ2-3, with 7 bases fitting TRBD1. The CDR3: CASSLTGDATDTQYF. The DNA for the CDR3 is TGTGCCAGCAGCCTTACAGGGGACGCCACAGATACGCAGTATTTT.